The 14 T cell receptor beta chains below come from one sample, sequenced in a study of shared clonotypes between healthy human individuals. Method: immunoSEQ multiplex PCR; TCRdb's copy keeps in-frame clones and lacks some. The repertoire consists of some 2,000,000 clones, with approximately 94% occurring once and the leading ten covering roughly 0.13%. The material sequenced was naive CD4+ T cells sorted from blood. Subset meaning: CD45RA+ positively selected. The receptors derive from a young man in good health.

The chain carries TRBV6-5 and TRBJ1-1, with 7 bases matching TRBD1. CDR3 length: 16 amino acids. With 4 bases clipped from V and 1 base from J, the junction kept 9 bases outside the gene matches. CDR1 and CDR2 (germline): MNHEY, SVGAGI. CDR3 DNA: TGTGCCAGCAGTTTACAGGGGAGGGTTACGAACACTGAAGCTTTCTTT. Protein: CASSLQGRVTNTEAFF.

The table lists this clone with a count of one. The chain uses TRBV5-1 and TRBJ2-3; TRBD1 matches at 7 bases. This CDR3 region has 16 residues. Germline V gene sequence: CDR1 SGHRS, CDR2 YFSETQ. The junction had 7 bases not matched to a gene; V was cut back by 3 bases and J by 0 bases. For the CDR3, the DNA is TGCGCCAGCAGCTCGGGACAGCTCACTAGCACAGATACGCAGTATTTT. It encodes CASSSGQLTSTDTQYF.

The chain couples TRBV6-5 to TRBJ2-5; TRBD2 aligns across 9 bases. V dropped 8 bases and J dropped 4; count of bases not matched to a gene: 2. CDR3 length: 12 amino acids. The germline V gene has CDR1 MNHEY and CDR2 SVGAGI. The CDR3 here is CASGTSRETQYF. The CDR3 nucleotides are TGTGCCAGCGGGACTAGCCGAGAGACCCAGTACTTC.

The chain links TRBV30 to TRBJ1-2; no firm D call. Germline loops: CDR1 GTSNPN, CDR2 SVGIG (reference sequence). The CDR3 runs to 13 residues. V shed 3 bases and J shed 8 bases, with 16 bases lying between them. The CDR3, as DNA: TGTGCCTGGAGACTCAAGGGAGGAGGGGGCTACACCTTC. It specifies CAWRLKGGGGYTF.

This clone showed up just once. This CDR3 is CASSDTTGNTGELFF. CDR3 nucleotides: TGTGCCAGCAGCGATACGACAGGGAACACCGGGGAGCTGTTTTTT. The chain couples TRBV7-9 to TRBJ2-2; weak D call: TRBD1 (6 bases). The CDR3 extends over 15 amino acids. Germline V CDR1 and CDR2: SEHNR, FQNEAQ (reference sequence). V dropped 5 bases and J dropped 1 base, with 11 bases sitting between them.

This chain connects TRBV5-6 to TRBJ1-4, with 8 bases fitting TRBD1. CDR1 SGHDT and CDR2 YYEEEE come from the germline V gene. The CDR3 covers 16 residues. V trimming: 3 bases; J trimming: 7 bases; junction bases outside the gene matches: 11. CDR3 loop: CASSSGTGWKSEKLFF. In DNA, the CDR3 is TGTGCCAGCAGCTCCGGGACAGGCTGGAAGAGTGAAAAACTGTTTTTT.

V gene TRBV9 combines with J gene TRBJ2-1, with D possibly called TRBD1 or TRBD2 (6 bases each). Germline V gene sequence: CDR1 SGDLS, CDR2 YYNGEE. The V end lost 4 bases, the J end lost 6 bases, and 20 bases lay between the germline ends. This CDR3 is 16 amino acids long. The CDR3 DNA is TGTGCCAGCAGCCCACACAGGGCTAGCGTCATCAATGAGCAGTTCTTC. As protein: CASSPHRASVINEQFF.

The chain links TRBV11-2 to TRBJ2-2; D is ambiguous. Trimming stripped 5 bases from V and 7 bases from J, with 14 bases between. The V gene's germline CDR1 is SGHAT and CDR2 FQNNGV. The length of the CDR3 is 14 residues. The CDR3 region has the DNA TGTGCCAGCAGCCACGACAATCTCTTCGGGGAGCTGTTTTTT. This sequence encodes CASSHDNLFGELFF.

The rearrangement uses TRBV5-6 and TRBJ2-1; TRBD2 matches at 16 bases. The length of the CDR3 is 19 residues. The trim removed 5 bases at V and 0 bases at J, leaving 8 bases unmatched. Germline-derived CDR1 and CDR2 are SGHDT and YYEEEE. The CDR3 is CASRPGLAGGVSSYNEQFF. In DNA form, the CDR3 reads TGTGCCAGCAGGCCGGGACTAGCGGGAGGGGTTAGCTCCTACAATGAGCAGTTCTTC.

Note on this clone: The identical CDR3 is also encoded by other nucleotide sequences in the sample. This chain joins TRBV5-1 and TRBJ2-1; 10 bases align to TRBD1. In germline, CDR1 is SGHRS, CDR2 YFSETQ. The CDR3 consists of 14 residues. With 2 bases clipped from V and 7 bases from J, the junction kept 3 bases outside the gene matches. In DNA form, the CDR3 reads TGCGCCAGCAGCTTTGGGACAGGGGTGAATGAGCAGTTCTTC. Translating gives CASSFGTGVNEQFF.

CDR3 region: CASSVGGGMEQYF. CDR3 sequence (DNA): TGTGCCAGCAGCGTCGGAGGGGGCATGGAGCAGTACTTC. The V call is TRBV9, the J call TRBJ2-7; D is possibly TRBD1 (7 bases). This CDR3 contains 13 residues. In germline, CDR1 is SGDLS, CDR2 YYNGEE. Trimming stripped 2 bases from V and 7 bases from J, with 13 bases between.

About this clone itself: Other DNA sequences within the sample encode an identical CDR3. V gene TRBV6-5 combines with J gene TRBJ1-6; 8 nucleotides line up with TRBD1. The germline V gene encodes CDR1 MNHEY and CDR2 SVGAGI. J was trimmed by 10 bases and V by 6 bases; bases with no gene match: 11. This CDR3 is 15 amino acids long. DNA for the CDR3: TGTGCCAGCAGCCGCACCGGACAGGGAAACTCACCCCTCCACTTT. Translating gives CASSRTGQGNSPLHF.

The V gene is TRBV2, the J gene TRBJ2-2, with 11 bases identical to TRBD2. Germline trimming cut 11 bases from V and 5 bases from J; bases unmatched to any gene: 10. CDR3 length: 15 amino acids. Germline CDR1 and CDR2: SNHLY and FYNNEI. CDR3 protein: CAFSSGTSGTGELFF. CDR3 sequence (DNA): TGTGCCTTTTCATCCGGGACTAGCGGTACCGGGGAGCTGTTTTTT.

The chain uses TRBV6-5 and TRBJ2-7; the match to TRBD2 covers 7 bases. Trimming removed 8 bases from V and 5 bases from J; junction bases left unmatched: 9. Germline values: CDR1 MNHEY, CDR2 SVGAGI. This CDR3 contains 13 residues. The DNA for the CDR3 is TGTGCCAGCTCCGCGGGAGAACGCCACGAGCAGTACTTC. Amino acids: CASSAGERHEQYF.